These T cell receptor beta chains were read from a single sample in a study of monozygotic twins with inflammatory bowel disease. TCRdb derives one entry per CDR3 protein from the 5' RACE reads, leaving out DNA. Recorded for this sample: roughly 200,000 distinct CDR3 sequences. Material: blood. These receptors all come from a human donor with ulcerative colitis or Crohn's disease, or a healthy co-twin of an affected twin (not recorded which). CDR3s include the opening cysteine and the closing phenylalanine or tryptophan.

>17|TRBV11-2|TRBJ1-1
CASSLGKWMDKNTEAFF
>13|TRBV5-1|TRBJ1-2
CASSSTARYGYTF
>11|TRBV12-3/TRBV12-4|TRBJ1-4
CASASREKLFF
>15|TRBV4-1|TRBJ1-5
CASSQGSIGNQPQHF
>17|TRBV20-1|TRBJ2-3
CSANRPLGTSYSDTQYF
>16|TRBV5-1|TRBJ2-3
CASSLTLAPPADTQYF
>15|TRBV13|TRBJ2-3
CASNTRTSGTDTQYF
>15|TRBV20-1|TRBJ2-7
CSAQGQGKLSYEQYF
>12|TRBV29-1|TRBJ1-2
CSVGKRDDGYTF
>12|TRBV6-1|TRBJ1-3
CASRALGNTIYF
>11|TRBV7-9|TRBJ2-1
CASILGGEQFF
>15|TRBV7-2|TRBJ1-5
CASSSQGYSNQPQHF
>13|TRBV27|TRBJ1-1
CASSLRANTEAFF
>14|TRBV20-1|TRBJ2-1
CSASGGFGDNEQFF
>14|TRBV29-1|TRBJ2-7
CSVEEFRAAGEQYF
>15|TRBV19|TRBJ2-2
CASSRRGGGTGELFF
>14|TRBV7-6|TRBJ1-4
CASSLAAGGEKLFF
>19|TRBV4-2|TRBJ2-7
CASSRITGQGLSSSYEQYF
>13|TRBV18|TRBJ1-1
CASSPDRHTEAFF
>15|TRBV19|TRBJ1-1
CASSIGSGSLTEAFF
>15|TRBV5-1|TRBJ2-2
CASRGVNPNTGELFF
>13|TRBV20-1|TRBJ2-7
CSAPRRPDDEQYF
>14|TRBV7-6|TRBJ2-2
CASSLESGTGELFF
>15|TRBV7-2|TRBJ2-2
CASSSWTQNTGELFF
>18|TRBV24-1|TRBJ2-1
CATSDTDYDRRGRNEQFF
>16|TRBV12-3/TRBV12-4|TRBJ1-2
CASSIRAALDNYGYTF
>20|TRBV5-1|TRBJ2-3
CASSSKLAGTYKTNTDTQYF
>17|TRBV20-1|TRBJ2-7
CSARDLKRAGGTYEQYF
>13|TRBV12-3/TRBV12-4|TRBJ1-2
CASSPLGTYGYTF
>14|TRBV20-1|TRBJ1-6
CSARDQGNNSPLHF
>16|TRBV18|TRBJ2-7
CASSPEGAGISYEQYF
>14|TRBV5-1|TRBJ2-5
CASKLAGGQETQYF
>15|TRBV20-1|TRBJ2-5
CSARVGSGGQETQYF
>16|TRBV6-1|TRBJ1-2
CASTYGGGNSNYGYTF
>14|TRBV18|TRBJ2-7
CASSQGRSSYEQYF
>16|TRBV5-1|TRBJ1-1
CASSSFSGWANTEAFF
>14|TRBV12-3/TRBV12-4|TRBJ1-6
CASSPSSLSGPAHF
>15|TRBV29-1|TRBJ2-5
CSVDSTGLYKETQYF
>15|TRBV28|TRBJ2-7
CASSSSGGVIYEQYF
>14|TRBV5-1|TRBJ2-3
CASSLVGFTDTQYF
>15|TRBV12-3/TRBV12-4|TRBJ2-1
CASSRTFSGHNEQFF
>12|TRBV3-1|TRBJ2-5
CASSQAAETQYF
>17|TRBV27|TRBJ1-1
CASAEGQGTFRNTEAFF
>14|TRBV7-6|TRBJ1-1
CASSLGAGGTEAFF
>16|TRBV5-4|TRBJ1-2
CASSSPETGKFGGYTF
>15|TRBV10-3|TRBJ2-3
CAISDRTGKADTQYF
>16|TRBV2|TRBJ2-2
CASSDRAPRNTGELFF
>14|TRBV7-2|TRBJ1-2
CASSARGSRYGYTF